The 27 T cell receptor beta chains below come from one sample, sequenced in a study of shared clonotypes between healthy human individuals. Produced via immunoSEQ multiplex PCR; TCRdb's table is partial and in-frame only. The data show about 680,000 clones, around 72% seen once. The sample comprised memory CD4+ T cells sorted from blood. This sample's subset: CD45RA-negative fraction. The receptors here all came from a woman aged 25 to 45 in good health.

This chain joins TRBV6-6 and TRBJ2-3; no reliable D call. Trimming took 5 bases from V and 3 from J, leaving 12 bases between them. CDR1 and CDR2 (germline): MNHNY, SVGAGI (reference sequence). This CDR3 is built from 14 residues. The DNA for the CDR3 is TGTGCCAGCAGTGCTCGATCCGGGACAGATACGCAGTATTTT. Translation gives CASSARSGTDTQYF.

The chain uses TRBV21-1 and TRBJ1-5. TRBV21-1 is listed as a pseudogene. This CDR3 comprises 14 residues. The CDR3 reads CASSNDRGTQPQHF. CDR3 in DNA: TGTGCCAGCAGCAACGATCGCGGCACGCAGCCCCAGCATTTT.

The chain joins TRBV11-2 to TRBJ1-1; a possible D gene is TRBD1 (5 bases). The CDR3 runs to 13 residues. In germline, CDR1 is SGHAT, CDR2 FQNNGV. The ends were cut back, 5 bases at V and 5 bases at J, with 12 bases in the middle. This chain's CDR3 is CASSVVGATEAFF. CDR3 bases: TGTGCCAGCAGCGTTGTTGGGGCGACTGAAGCTTTCTTT.

This CDR3 reads CASSQPGQTYEQYF. The CDR3 DNA reads as TGCGCCAGCAGCCAGCCGGGACAGACCTACGAGCAGTACTTC. The rearrangement joins TRBV4-1 to TRBJ2-7, with 7 nucleotides matching TRBD1. Germline V lookup: CDR1 MGHRA, CDR2 YSYEKL. The CDR3 is 14 residues long. Trimming at V came to 3 bases and at J to 2 bases, leaving 4 bases not matched to a gene.

The chain recombines TRBV29-1 with TRBJ1-2, with 7 bases aligning to TRBD1. This CDR3 spans 13 amino acids. V lost 7 bases, J lost 4 bases, and 9 bases stayed unmatched. Germline values: CDR1 SQVTM, CDR2 ANQGSEA. The CDR3 coding sequence is TGCAGCGCAGCAGGACAGGCGGGCTATGGCTACACCTTC. Its translation: CSAAGQAGYGYTF.

A few counts support this clone. The V gene is TRBV20-1, the J gene TRBJ1-1, with D hard to call. The CDR3 length is 11 residues. Germline values: CDR1 DFQATT, CDR2 SNEGSKA (reference sequence). The V end was cut by 1 base, the J end by 7 bases, with 7 bases between. In nucleotides, the CDR3 is TGCAGTGCTAGAGTGGACCTTGAAGCTTTCTTT. It specifies CSARVDLEAFF.

This chain connects TRBV28 to TRBJ2-2, with D possibly being TRBD1 or TRBD2 (5 bases each). Trimming removed 2 bases from V and 7 bases from J, with 11 bases in between. Germline V CDR1 and CDR2: MDHEN, SYDVKM. The CDR3 totals 14 residues. CDR3 region: CASSLGGHSGELFF. The CDR3 DNA is TGTGCCAGCAGTTTAGGAGGACATAGCGGGGAGCTGTTTTTT.

CDR3 bases: TGTGCCAGCAGCTTGGACAGGGGTTCCGAGCAGTACTTC. As protein: CASSLDRGSEQYF. This chain joins TRBV5-4 and TRBJ2-7, with 7 bases identical to TRBD1. The germline V gene encodes CDR1 SGHNT and CDR2 YYREEE (reference sequence). With V trimmed by 0 bases and J by 6 bases, 3 bases remained unmatched. This CDR3 is 13 amino acids long.

The V call is TRBV29-1, the J call TRBJ2-6; weak D call: TRBD1 (6 bases). Germline V lookup: CDR1 SQVTM, CDR2 ANQGSEA. With 5 bases removed from V and 2 bases from J, the gap between germline ends came to 16 bases. The CDR3 contains 16 residues. CDR3 bases: TGCAGCGTTCTGGCAGGGGTGTATACTGGGGCCAACGTCCTGACTTTC. It yields the protein CSVLAGVYTGANVLTF.

The chain uses TRBV28 and TRBJ2-3, with D unclear. The CDR3 is 13 residues long. Germline CDR1 MDHEN, CDR2 SYDVKM. Deletions cut 2 bases from V and 4 bases from J, with 7 bases between. In DNA form, the CDR3 reads TGTGCCAGCAGTTTAAAAGTTCCAGATACGCAGTATTTT. The encoded protein is CASSLKVPDTQYF.

The chain has TRBV11-2 and TRBJ2-5; 7 bases align to TRBD2. The germline gives CDR1 SGHAT, CDR2 FQNNGV. V was pared by 5 bases and J by 4 bases, with 10 bases of the junction left unmatched. This CDR3 has 15 amino acids. The CDR3 reads CASSPLAGLVETQYF. CDR3 nucleotide sequence: TGTGCCAGCAGCCCATTAGCGGGCCTTGTAGAGACCCAGTACTTC. Together with reference TRBV11-2 and TRBJ2-5, the CDR3 gives the full variable domain: EAGVAQSPRYKIIEKRQSVAFWCNPISGHATLYWYQQILGQGPKLLIQFQNNGVVDDSQLPKDRFSAERLKGVDSTLKIQPAKLEDSAVYLCASSPLAGLVETQYFGPGTRLLVL.

This clone has more than one count but fewer than ten. The genes are TRBV25-1 and TRBJ2-1, with a possible D match to TRBD2 (6 bases). The ends were cut back, 6 bases at V and 5 bases at J, with 14 bases in the middle. Germline V gene lookup returns CDR1 MGHDK and CDR2 SYGVNS. This CDR3 is built from 14 residues. The CDR3 protein is CASRDGRRDNEQFF. The CDR3 DNA reads as TGTGCCAGCAGGGACGGACGGAGGGACAATGAGCAGTTCTTC.

The rearrangement joins TRBV10-3 to TRBJ1-3, with a weak D call TRBD1 (5 bases). This CDR3 contains 13 residues. CDR1 ENHRY and CDR2 SYGVKD come from the germline V gene. V lost 5 bases to trimming and J lost 3 bases, with 8 bases between them. The CDR3 sequence: CAISRDVGNTIYF. The CDR3 nucleotides are TGTGCCATCAGTAGGGACGTTGGAAACACCATATATTTT.

The V and J genes are TRBV14 and TRBJ2-7; a weak D match, TRBD1 (6 bases). CDR3 size: 13 residues. Germline CDR1 SGHDN, CDR2 FVKESK. V was shortened by 4 bases and J by 4 bases, with 11 bases between the two germline ends. The CDR3 spells CASSPFQGYEQYF. In DNA form, the CDR3 reads TGTGCCAGCAGCCCCTTCCAGGGGTACGAGCAGTACTTC.

V gene TRBV4-1 combines with J gene TRBJ1-1; unclear D gene. CDR3 length: 14 residues. Germline CDR1 is MGHRA and CDR2 is YSYEKL. Trimming removed 0 bases at V and 5 bases at J, with 10 bases between. CDR3 nucleotide sequence: TGCGCCAGCAGCCAAGATAAACAGTGGACTGAAGCTTTCTTT. Protein product: CASSQDKQWTEAFF.

This chain connects TRBV28 to TRBJ2-1; possibly TRBD1 or TRBD2 for D (5 bases each). V was clipped by 5 bases and J by 8 bases, with 13 bases between them. CDR1 and CDR2 from the germline V gene are MDHEN and SYDVKM. This CDR3 contains 13 residues. The CDR3 sequence: CASSGTVRHEQFF. In DNA form, the CDR3 reads TGTGCCAGCAGTGGGACGGTGCGGCATGAGCAGTTCTTC.

Only a few counts were recorded for this clone. The genes are TRBV6-4 and TRBJ1-4, with D possibly being TRBD1 (6 bases). The germline V gene encodes CDR1 MRHNA and CDR2 SNTAGT. The length of the CDR3 is 14 residues. Deletions cut 9 bases from V and 7 bases from J, with 18 bases between. The CDR3 DNA follows: TGTGCCAGGGACCGGGGGGCGAAGGGTGAAAAACTGTTTTTT. Protein product: CARDRGAKGEKLFF.

The chain is built from TRBV5-1 and TRBJ1-1, with TRBD1 matching 8 bases. Germline lookup yields CDR1 SGHRS and CDR2 YFSETQ. This CDR3 contains 15 residues. V lost 4 bases and J lost 0; bases outside the gene matches: 5. DNA of the CDR3: TGCGCCAGCAGCCTCTGGACAGGGATGAACACTGAAGCTTTCTTT. Translated, it gives CASSLWTGMNTEAFF. The full variable domain, rest sourced from reference TRBV5-1 and TRBJ1-1, is KAGVTQTPRYLIKTRGQQVTLSCSPISGHRSVSWYQQTPGQGLQFLFEYFSETQRNKGNFPGRFSGRQFSNSRSEMNVSTLELGDSALYLCASSLWTGMNTEAFFGQGTRLTVV.

V is TRBV11-3 and J is TRBJ2-1; 7 positions agree with TRBD1. Per germline, CDR1 SGHNT and CDR2 YENEEA. This CDR3 has 13 amino acids. V dropped 5 bases and J dropped 7; count of bases not matched to a gene: 5. This CDR3 is CASSKGTVNEQFF. CDR3 DNA sequence: TGTGCCAGCAGCAAAGGGACAGTTAATGAGCAGTTCTTC.

Regarding this clone: Germline and junction disagree at one end, which may indicate a read error. The V and J genes are TRBV5-1 and TRBJ2-1, with 13 bases that match TRBD2. This CDR3 region has 15 residues. Germline-derived CDR1 and CDR2 are SGHRS and YFSETQ. The CDR3 sequence: CASNLGLAGNNEQFF. The DNA of the CDR3 is TGCGCCAGCAACTTGGGACTAGCGGGAAACAATGAGCAGTTCTTC.

This clone showed up just a few times. J is TRBJ1-2 and V is TRBV14, with 7 bases that match TRBD1. J lost 6 bases, V lost 5 bases, and 12 bases had no gene match. Germline values: CDR1 SGHDN, CDR2 FVKESK. The CDR3 loop spans 15 amino acids. This CDR3 is CASSRQGRSPHGYTF. The DNA of the CDR3 is TGTGCCAGCAGCAGACAGGGACGTTCCCCTCATGGCTACACCTTC.

Only a few counts were recorded for this clone. The chain joins TRBV19 to TRBJ2-4; possible D gene TRBD1, 7 bases. The CDR3 extends over 19 amino acids. The V gene lost 0 bases and the J gene lost 1 base, with 19 bases spanning the gap. Germline CDR1 reads LNHDA; CDR2 reads SQIVND (reference sequence). CDR3 bases: TGTGCCAGTAGTATAGATGGAGGGGGCGTCGGTCCCGCCAAAAACATTCAGTACTTC. It translates to CASSIDGGGVGPAKNIQYF.

The J gene is TRBJ1-3, the V gene TRBV11-2; 7 bases are shared with TRBD1. V lost 1 base and J lost 3; bases outside the gene matches: 9. Germline V lookup: CDR1 SGHAT, CDR2 FQNNGV. The CDR3 loop spans 17 amino acids. The CDR3 DNA is TGTGCCAGCAGCTTAGGGCCGAGGGGGCAGGTTGGAAACACCATATATTTT. The encoded protein is CASSLGPRGQVGNTIYF.

V usage is TRBV19 and J usage is TRBJ1-5; TRBD1 aligns across 9 bases. The germline CDR1 and CDR2 sequences are LNHDA and SQIVND (reference sequence). The CDR3 totals 14 residues. With V trimmed by 9 bases and J by 7 bases, 10 bases remained unmatched. The CDR3 coding sequence is TGTGCCAGCGTAGACAGGGGGGTTGAACAGCCCCAGCATTTT. Translating it yields CASVDRGVEQPQHF.

The table lists this clone with a few counts. The rearrangement joins TRBV11-2 to TRBJ2-3; D ambiguous. Germline assignment: CDR1 SGHAT and CDR2 FQNNGV. The V end lost 5 bases, the J end lost 7 bases, and 16 bases lay between the germline ends. This CDR3 spans 14 amino acids. The CDR3 nucleotides are TGTGCCAGCAGCCCGCAACATGACGGCAATACGCAGTATTTT. Its translation: CASSPQHDGNTQYF.

About this clone itself: Other DNA sequences in the sample encode the same CDR3. V usage is TRBV5-1 and J usage is TRBJ2-3; 7 positions agree with TRBD2. This CDR3 is 16 amino acids long. In germline, CDR1 is SGHRS, CDR2 YFSETQ. V lost 4 bases and J lost 0; bases outside the gene matches: 8. Written as DNA, the CDR3 is TGCGCCAGCAGCCCCCTAGCGGAACATAGCACAGATACGCAGTATTTT. Translation: CASSPLAEHSTDTQYF.

In regard to this clone: Other DNA sequences within the sample encode an identical CDR3. The chain combines TRBV6-5 with TRBJ2-2, with 7 nucleotides matching TRBD1. Germline-derived CDR1 and CDR2 are MNHEY and SVGAGI. CDR3 length equals 14 residues. V lost 0 bases to trimming and J lost 6 bases; unmatched junction nucleotides: 1. CDR3 DNA sequence: TGTGCCAGCAGTTACTCCACAGGGGCCGGGGAGCTGTTTTTT. This encodes CASSYSTGAGELFF.